This T cell receptor beta chain was documented in a study of blood T cell repertoires in COVID-19. Authors' data handling: The assay estimated nucleated cells by amplifying reference gene primers. TCRdb keeps only in-frame clones here, not all; method: immunoSEQ multiplex PCR. Clone size and V and J calls were adopted from that table, with D and trimming inferred from the DNA. This table holds 70,000 to 100,000 clones, 90% found once. V lost 1 base, J lost 4 bases, and 16 bases lay in between. The CDR3 has 17 residues. Germline CDR1 SGHVS, CDR2 FNYEAQ. The receptor was derived from a man aged 55 to 70 with acute or convalescent COVID-19. The source material was peripheral blood. The chain joins TRBV7-6 to TRBJ2-2; possibly TRBD2 for D (6 bases). The CDR3 region has the DNA TGTGCCAGCAGCTTAGTATTGGCTAGCGTTCGCACCGGGGAGCTGTTTTTT. Amino acids: CASSLVLASVRTGELFF.